This entry concerns a single T cell receptor (beta chain). This entry belongs to a study of cytomegalovirus exposure and HLA in healthy donors. Profiling relied on immunoSEQ multiplex PCR, and the TCRdb table lists in-frame clones only, not all of them. The data hold under 200,000 clones, with roughly 96% observed a single time. Trimming took 10 bases from V and 1 from J, leaving 7 bases between them. CDR3 length equals 11 residues. Germline-derived CDR1 and CDR2 are SNHLY and FYNNEI. The chain recombines TRBV2 with TRBJ1-1; D unresolved. The sequencing sample was made of PBMCs. This TCR derives from a woman aged 18-35 years in good health and CMV-seronegative. Here the CDR3 DNA reads TGTGCCATCCGGGAGAACACTGAAGCTTTCTTT. Amino acids: CAIRENTEAFF.